In its sample, the clone carrying this T cell receptor beta chain was seen many times. The antigen is unknown. The data were taken from a study of T cells after yellow fever vaccination. UMIs were added to TCR cDNA along with a universal primer site when it was made by 5'RACE template switching. Each CDR3 protein gets one entry after TCRdb re-called the 5' RACE reads with MiXCR. The sample has 620,000 or so distinct CDR3 sequences; approximately 13% are singletons. The V gene end was trimmed by 3 bases and the J gene end by 5 bases; junction bases not matched to a gene: 4. The CDR3 consists of 13 residues. CDR1 and CDR2 from the germline V gene are DFQATT and SNEGSKA (reference sequence). Regarding the study as a whole: Post-booster samples contained most primary-vaccination clones (about 96% CD4, about 90% CD8).

Here the sequenced sample was PBMCs, taken on the day of the yellow fever booster vaccination. The clonotype was recovered from a man younger than 40 who received the YFV17D yellow fever vaccine. V usage is TRBV20-1 and J usage is TRBJ2-5; 9 bases match TRBD2. CDR3 loop: CSARGTSRETQYF. CDR3 nucleotides: TGCAGTGCTAGGGGGACTAGCCGGGAGACCCAGTACTTC.